A single sample gave rise to the 7 T cell receptor beta chains below, sequenced in a study of T cell responses to AZD1222 COVID-19 vaccine. Here immunoSEQ multiplex PCR was the method, and the copy in TCRdb shows in-frame clones only, minus some. The repertoire holds about 130,000 clones, with approximately 90% as singletons. The material sequenced was peripheral blood, taken on day 0 of AZD1222 vaccination. The origin of the receptors is an adult in good health.

This clone was observed once. The chain uses TRBV6-5 and TRBJ1-1; the D is unclear. V was cut by 8 bases and J by 5 bases, with 12 bases left in between. The CDR3 spans 12 residues. The V gene's germline CDR1 is MNHEY and CDR2 SVGAGI. The CDR3: CASSNRGTEAFF. The CDR3 DNA reads TGTGCCAGCTCAAACAGAGGGACTGAAGCTTTCTTT.

The V call is TRBV12-5, the J call TRBJ1-1, with no clear D. V lost 1 base to trimming and J lost 5 bases, with 2 bases between them. This CDR3 spans 11 amino acids. From germline, CDR1 is LGHNT and CDR2 FRNRAP. The CDR3 protein is CASGLATEAFF. In nucleotides, the CDR3 is TGTGCTAGTGGTTTGGCGACTGAAGCTTTCTTT.

The gene calls are TRBV11-3 and TRBJ2-3, with D uncertain. Germline V gene data show CDR1 as SGHNT and CDR2 as YENEEA. V dropped 2 bases and J dropped 0 bases, with 15 bases sitting between them. The CDR3 contains 17 residues. CDR3 in amino acids: CASSLSVGSTSTDTQYF. The DNA of the CDR3 is TGTGCCAGCAGCTTATCCGTAGGAAGCACTAGCACAGATACGCAGTATTTT. The full variable domain, rest sourced from reference TRBV11-3 and TRBJ2-3, is EAGVVQSPRYKIIEKKQPVAFWCNPISGHNTLYWYLQNLGQGPELLIRYENEEAVDDSQLPKDRFSAERLKGVDSTLKIQPAELGDSAVYLCASSLSVGSTSTDTQYFGPGTRLTVL.

This clone was detected only once. The chain has TRBV3-1 (or the pseudogene TRBV3-2) and TRBJ1-3; D call uncertain. Germline-derived CDR1 and CDR2 are LGHDT and YNNKEL (reference sequence). Trimming took off 4 bases at V and 4 bases at J, with 8 bases between the two ends. The CDR3 runs to 13 residues. The CDR3 DNA sequence: TGTGCCAGCAGCCCCGCACAGGGAAACACCATATATTTT. The encoded protein is CASSPAQGNTIYF.

The rearrangement joins TRBV19 to TRBJ2-4; 7 bases fit TRBD1. Losses at the gene ends were 0 bases for V and 3 bases for J; bases not matched to a gene: 2. The CDR3 covers 15 residues. Germline V gene sequence: CDR1 LNHDA, CDR2 SQIVND (reference sequence). CDR3 coding DNA: TGTGCCAGTAGTATAGAAGGGGGCCTCAAAAACATTCAGTACTTC. Protein: CASSIEGGLKNIQYF.

This chain links TRBV6-2 or TRBV6-3 with TRBJ1-5, with 7 positions matching TRBD1. There are 16 residues in the CDR3. Trimming took 4 bases from V and 4 from J; bases not matched to a gene: 10. CDR1 is MNHEY and CDR2 is SVGEGT in the germline V gene. The CDR3 region has the DNA TGTGCCAGCAGTTTTGCCCGGACAGGCTATAATCAGCCCCAGCATTTT. Protein sequence: CASSFARTGYNQPQHF.

CDR3 nucleotides: TGTGCCAGCAGCACCCTTGGGGGGGTAGCCCGGCAGTACTTC. Encoded protein: CASSTLGGVARQYF. The rearrangement links TRBV28 to TRBJ2-7, with TRBD2 matching over 7 bases. The CDR3 sequence is 14 residues long. J was trimmed by 9 bases and V by 6 bases; bases with no gene match: 14. Germline-derived CDR1 and CDR2 are MDHEN and SYDVKM.